The sequence of this T cell receptor beta chain was determined in a study of shared clonotypes between healthy human individuals. Regarding the study as a whole: A handful of donors had approximately 4.6% of their naive CD4 clonotypes in common.

CD4+ cells underwent separation, giving CD45RA+ naive and CD45RA-negative memory subsets. Notes on this clone: Its specificity is not known.

Original handling: ImmunoSEQ output held junction-only sequences without quality scores, so filtering differed. The data were produced by immunoSEQ multiplex PCR, yet TCRdb's version contains in-frame clones alone and is incomplete. V, J and clone size were drawn from that table, and D and trimming were deduced from the DNA. The sample contains some 630,000 clones, approximately 75% of which appear only once. V lost 3 bases and J lost 1; bases outside the gene matches: 3. This CDR3 spans 15 amino acids. Germline assignment: CDR1 SGHRS and CDR2 YFSETQ. This clonotype originated in a woman between 25 and 40 years old in good health. The sample consisted of memory CD4+ T cells sorted from blood. As for subset: CD45RA-negative fraction. The chain has TRBV5-1 and TRBJ2-2; 7 bases match TRBD1. This CDR3 is CASSWWTGNTGELFF. The DNA of the CDR3 is TGCGCCAGCAGCTGGTGGACAGGGAACACCGGGGAGCTGTTTTTT.